Listed below are T cell receptor beta chains from one sample, sequenced in a study of blood T cells in healthy people across ages. TCRdb re-called the 5' RACE reads through MiXCR, storing one row per CDR3 protein. The repertoire holds fewer than 2 million distinct CDR3 sequences, about 39% seen once, with roughly 23% in the top ten. The material sequenced was blood. All receptors derive from a human donor in good health. CDR3s include the opening cysteine and the closing phenylalanine or tryptophan. Each record gives: V gene, clone size, D gene, J gene, CDR3 protein, CDR3 DNA. D genes are given only for firm matches. The listing skips clone size in some rows; elsewhere it reads once, few, many or a size class.

TRBV28	NA	TRBD2	TRBJ2-3	CASRTSGLSDTQYF	TGTGCCAGCCGGACTAGCGGCCTTTCAGATACGCAGTATTTT
TRBV7-3	NA	NA	TRBJ1-1	CASSFNTATEAFF	TGTGCCAGCAGCTTCAACACGGCCACTGAAGCTTTCTTT
TRBV10-3	NA	TRBD1	TRBJ1-4	CAISEGQGDEKLFF	TGTGCCATCAGTGAGGGACAGGGTGACGAAAAACTGTTTTTT
TRBV6-5	many	NA	TRBJ2-6	CASSRQNSGANVLTF	TGTGCCAGCAGCAGACAGAACTCTGGGGCCAACGTCCTGACTTTC
TRBV4-3	many	NA	TRBJ1-2	CASSLRLGLYGYTF	TGCGCCAGCAGCCTTAGGTTGGGGCTCTATGGCTACACCTTC
TRBV6-2/TRBV6-3	NA	NA	TRBJ2-3	CASSSPRDQPGDTQYF	TGTGCCAGCAGTTCCCCACGAGACCAACCGGGCGATACGCAGTATTTT
TRBV19	NA	NA	TRBJ1-2	CAGQRTLYYGYTF	TGTGCCGGCCAACGGACTCTCTACTATGGCTACACCTTC
TRBV12-3/TRBV12-4	NA	NA	TRBJ2-5	CASSFMGALGVAQYF	TGTGCCAGCAGTTTCATGGGGGCCCTGGGAGTAGCCCAGTACTTC
TRBV12-3/TRBV12-4	NA	NA	TRBJ2-4	CASSLDGGPTHKNIQYF	TGTGCCAGCAGTTTAGATGGGGGGCCCACTCATAAAAACATTCAGTACTTC
TRBV3-1	NA	NA	TRBJ1-5	CASSLGRPGYSNQPQHF	TGTGCCAGCAGCCTAGGTCGGCCAGGATATAGCAATCAGCCCCAGCATTTT
TRBV28	NA	NA	TRBJ2-1	CASSFPRSHLYNEQFF	TGTGCCAGCAGTTTTCCCCGGAGTCATCTCTACAATGAGCAGTTCTTC
TRBV4-1	few	NA	TRBJ2-7	CASSQPPGLSPYEQYF	TGCGCCAGCAGCCAACCTCCGGGACTCTCTCCCTACGAGCAGTACTTC
TRBV20-1	NA	TRBD1	TRBJ2-7	CSARDLTGPYEQYF	TGCAGTGCTAGAGATCTGACAGGGCCCTACGAGCAGTACTTC
TRBV20-1	few	TRBD1	TRBJ2-3	CSARDRQGADTQYF	TGCAGTGCTAGAGATCGACAGGGGGCCGATACGCAGTATTTT
TRBV12-3/TRBV12-4	NA	NA	TRBJ2-1	CASRAATGVEQFF	TGTGCCAGCAGAGCGGCAACAGGTGTTGAGCAGTTCTTC
TRBV12-3/TRBV12-4	NA	TRBD2	TRBJ2-4	CASRGLAGGANEQYF	TGTGCCAGCAGAGGGCTAGCGGGGGGGGCGAATGAGCAGTACTTC
TRBV7-2	NA	NA	TRBJ2-4	CASSLDTWTALNIQYF	TGTGCCAGCAGCTTAGATACTTGGACAGCCCTAAACATTCAGTACTTC
TRBV7-9	many	NA	TRBJ2-3	CASSLGTGVTDTQYF	TGTGCCAGCAGCTTAGGCACGGGAGTCACAGATACGCAGTATTTT
TRBV5-1	few	TRBD2	TRBJ2-1	CASSWLAGDYNKQFF	TGCGCCAGCAGCTGGCTAGCGGGTGATTACAATAAGCAGTTCTTC
TRBV11-2	NA	TRBD2	TRBJ2-3	CASSLDVASGWGDTQYF	TGTGCCAGCAGCTTAGATGTAGCTAGCGGGTGGGGAGATACGCAGTATTTT
TRBV20-1	few	NA	TRBJ1-2	CSASSAGDYGYTF	TGCAGTGCTAGTTCGGCAGGGGACTATGGCTACACCTTC
TRBV4-3	NA	TRBD2	TRBJ2-7	CASSQHRGGSTYEQYF	TGCGCCAGCAGCCAACATCGCGGGGGGAGTACCTACGAGCAGTACTTC
TRBV6-1	few	NA	TRBJ2-7	CAGSEGGLEGDEQYF	TGTGCCGGCAGTGAGGGGGGGTTAGAGGGCGACGAGCAGTACTTC
TRBV20-1	few	TRBD1	TRBJ2-7	CSATRDRPYEQYF	TGCAGTGCTACCAGGGACAGACCCTACGAGCAGTACTTC
TRBV7-9	NA	NA	TRBJ1-5	CASSLGLIGVGSNQPQHF	TGTGCCAGCAGCTTAGGGTTAATTGGCGTCGGAAGCAATCAGCCCCAGCATTTT
TRBV20-1	few	NA	TRBJ2-1	CSASSGVNEQFF	TGCAGTGCTAGTTCAGGGGTGAATGAGCAGTTCTTC
TRBV29-1	few	NA	TRBJ2-5	CSVDWSEETQYF	TGCAGCGTTGATTGGTCCGAGGAGACCCAGTACTTC
TRBV7-8	few	NA	TRBJ2-7	CASRGAGQIQYEQYF	TGTGCCAGCAGAGGGGCGGGACAAATACAATACGAGCAGTACTTC
TRBV5-6	few	NA	TRBJ1-2	CASSQQGPQGGYTF	TGTGCCAGCAGCCAACAGGGCCCCCAGGGTGGCTACACCTTC
TRBV9	NA	TRBD1	TRBJ1-2	CTSSVDLDRIYGYTF	TGTACCAGCAGCGTGGACTTGGACAGGATCTATGGCTACACCTTC
TRBV4-2	NA	TRBD2	TRBJ2-4	CASSQDSLRETSLDIQYF	TGTGCCAGCAGCCAAGACTCTCTGCGGGAGACCTCGCTAGACATTCAGTACTTC
TRBV6-5	few	TRBD1	TRBJ1-2	CAVGTGDGYTF	TGTGCCGTAGGGACAGGGGATGGCTACACCTTC
TRBV7-2	many	NA	TRBJ1-2	CASSFRTDYGYTF	TGTGCCAGCAGCTTCCGGACAGACTATGGCTACACCTTC
TRBV7-9	once	NA	TRBJ2-2	CASSPHTTGELFF	TGTGCCAGCAGCCCCCACACGACCGGGGAGCTGTTTTTT
TRBV4-2	NA	NA	TRBJ2-1	CASSQVSAAYNEQFF	TGTGCCAGCAGCCAAGTGAGCGCTGCCTACAATGAGCAGTTCTTC
TRBV2	NA	NA	TRBJ1-2	CASSGSNEGGYGYTF	TGTGCCAGCAGTGGATCCAATGAGGGAGGGTATGGCTACACCTTC
TRBV27	NA	NA	TRBJ2-1	CASSPGRSGGEQFF	TGTGCCAGCAGTCCCGGTAGAAGCGGAGGTGAGCAGTTCTTC
TRBV20-1	NA	NA	TRBJ1-2	CSARVRDINGYTF	TGCAGTGCTAGAGTTCGGGACATAAATGGCTACACCTTC
TRBV7-2	NA	TRBD2	TRBJ2-1	CASSTRTSGGRDEQFF	TGTGCCAGCAGCACCCGGACTAGCGGGGGGAGAGATGAGCAGTTCTTC
TRBV12-3/TRBV12-4	NA	NA	TRBJ2-3	CASSLWTVSTDTQYF	TGTGCCAGCAGTCTCTGGACAGTGAGCACAGATACGCAGTATTTT
TRBV28	once	NA	TRBJ1-5	CASSTPHRTSSSQPQHF	TGTGCCAGCAGTACACCCCACAGGACTTCAAGCAGTCAGCCCCAGCATTTT
TRBV12-3/TRBV12-4	many	NA	TRBJ2-5	CASRREYQETQYF	TGTGCCAGCCGGAGGGAGTACCAAGAGACCCAGTACTTC